The rows below give T cell receptor beta chains drawn from one sample of a study of T cell responses to AZD1222 COVID-19 vaccine. Sequencing used immunoSEQ multiplex PCR; TCRdb keeps in-frame clones, though not all of them. The table includes approximately 42,000 clones, about 87% detected once. The material sequenced was peripheral blood, taken 28 days after the second AZD1222 dose. The receptors were sampled from an adult who received the AZD1222 COVID-19 vaccine. CDR3s include the opening cysteine and the closing phenylalanine or tryptophan. A D gene is named only where the DNA matches it firmly. The size of a clone is reported for some rows only, either as once, few or many, or as a class for expanded clones.

j_call d_call v_call clone_size cdr3_aa cdr3_nt
TRBJ1-3 NA TRBV7-8 NA CASSPPRDDTIYF TGTGCCAGCAGCCCGCCCAGGGATGACACCATATATTTT
TRBJ2-7 NA TRBV5-8 NA CASLNPGKNYEQYF TGTGCCAGCCTAAATCCGGGCAAGAACTACGAGCAGTACTTC
TRBJ2-1 NA TRBV4-2 NA CASSQGHGAKSNEQFF TGTGCCAGCAGCCAGGGACATGGGGCGAAAAGCAATGAGCAGTTCTTC
TRBJ1-2 TRBD1 TRBV28 few CASSVPSGTGARYGYTF TGTGCCAGCAGTGTGCCTTCCGGGACAGGGGCTCGCTATGGCTACACCTTC
TRBJ1-4 NA TRBV3-1/TRBV3-2 NA CASSRQGQTNEKLFF TGTGCCAGCAGCCGGCAGGGACAAACTAATGAAAAACTGTTTTTT
TRBJ1-6 TRBD1 TRBV5-1 few CASSLDGQGYSPLHF TGCGCCAGCAGCTTGGATGGACAGGGTTATTCACCCCTCCACTTT
TRBJ2-5 NA TRBV2 NA CASSEEALEETQYF TGTGCCAGCAGTGAAGAGGCCCTCGAAGAGACCCAGTACTTC
TRBJ1-2 NA TRBV3-1/TRBV3-2 NA CASSDGARGYTF TGTGCCAGCAGTGATGGGGCGCGGGGCTACACCTTC
TRBJ2-7 NA TRBV4-3 NA CASSQQQGEYEQYF TGCGCCAGCAGCCAACAACAGGGCGAGTACGAGCAGTACTTC
TRBJ2-1 TRBD2 TRBV2 NA CASSGTSGRSRGNEQFF TGTGCCAGCAGTGGGACTAGCGGGAGATCACGAGGTAATGAGCAGTTCTTC
TRBJ2-5 NA TRBV11-2 few CASSHSETQYF TGTGCCAGCAGCCATTCGGAGACCCAGTACTTC
TRBJ1-6 NA TRBV27 NA CASSSGGAANSPLHF TGTGCCAGCAGTTCCGGGGGGGCTGCCAATTCACCCCTCCACTTT
TRBJ2-7 TRBD1 TRBV11-3 NA CASSIQGDSYEQYF TGTGCCAGCAGCATACAGGGGGATTCCTACGAGCAGTACTTC
TRBJ1-3 TRBD1 TRBV11-2 NA CASSSLRGRSSGNTIYF TGTGCCAGCAGCTCGCTCAGGGGGCGATCTTCTGGAAACACCATATATTTT
TRBJ2-5 NA TRBV5-6 NA CASSPRPGETQYF TGTGCCAGCAGCCCCCGGCCCGGAGAGACCCAGTACTTC
TRBJ2-7 NA TRBV6-5 NA CASRSESSYEQYF TGTGCCAGCAGAAGTGAGAGCTCCTACGAGCAGTACTTC
TRBJ2-2 TRBD1 TRBV5-1 NA CASTRQGAGELFF TGCGCCAGCACTCGACAGGGGGCCGGGGAGCTGTTTTTT
TRBJ2-2 TRBD2 TRBV19 NA CASSIRTSGRATNTGELFF TGTGCCAGTAGTATAAGGACTAGCGGGAGGGCCACGAACACCGGGGAGCTGTTTTTT
TRBJ1-2 TRBD1 TRBV19 NA CASSTRTGGPYGYTF TGTGCCAGTAGTACCCGGACAGGGGGACCCTATGGCTACACCTTC
TRBJ2-4 TRBD1 TRBV4-1 once CASSQGILRRTGVNKNIQYF TGCGCCAGCAGCCAAGGCATATTGAGGCGGACAGGGGTTAACAAAAACATTCAGTACTTC
TRBJ2-5 TRBD2 TRBV11-3 NA CASSPGLAGAQETQYF TGTGCCAGCAGCCCCGGACTAGCGGGAGCCCAAGAGACCCAGTACTTC
TRBJ2-5 NA TRBV6-5 NA CASSYQGSETQYF TGTGCCAGCAGTTACCAGGGGAGCGAGACCCAGTACTTC
TRBJ2-1 TRBD1 TRBV24-1 NA CATSDVAGGRDEQFF TGTGCCACCAGTGACGTGGCAGGGGGTAGGGATGAGCAGTTCTTC
TRBJ2-7 NA TRBV3-1/TRBV3-2 NA CASSARELDEQYF TGTGCCAGCAGCGCAAGAGAACTAGACGAGCAGTACTTC
TRBJ2-7 TRBD1 TRBV11-2 NA CASSLQGAGEQYF TGTGCCAGCAGCTTACAGGGGGCGGGAGAGCAGTACTTC
TRBJ2-1 TRBD2 TRBV2 NA CASRLGLAGNDEQFF TGTGCCAGCAGGCTTGGACTAGCAGGAAACGATGAGCAGTTCTTC
TRBJ1-1 TRBD1 TRBV19 NA CASRPGTGNTEAFF TGTGCCAGCCGTCCCGGGACAGGGAACACTGAAGCTTTCTTT
TRBJ2-2 NA TRBV6-2/TRBV6-3 NA CASSVGSANTGELFF TGTGCCAGCAGTGTGGGTAGCGCGAACACCGGGGAGCTGTTTTTT
TRBJ2-7 NA TRBV5-6 NA CASRSGITYEQYF TGTGCCAGCAGATCAGGGATTACCTACGAGCAGTACTTC
TRBJ1-4 NA TRBV9 NA CASSHGSATNEKLFF TGTGCCAGCAGCCACGGGAGTGCAACTAATGAAAAACTGTTTTTT
TRBJ1-3 NA TRBV7-2 NA CASSITGTGNTIYF TGTGCCAGCAGCATTACAGGGACCGGAAACACCATATATTTT
TRBJ2-1 TRBD1 TRBV12-5 NA CASSRDRGEQFF TGTGCTAGCTCGAGGGACAGGGGTGAGCAGTTCTTC
TRBJ1-2 NA TRBV7-9 once CASSLGQTRYGYTF TGTGCCAGCAGCTTAGGACAGACCCGCTATGGCTACACCTTC